Each of the 2 T cell receptor beta chains below was sequenced from the same sample in a study of cytomegalovirus exposure and HLA in healthy donors. The PCR had 60 Vbeta and 13 Jbeta primers. This table comes from immunoSEQ multiplex PCR, and its TCRdb copy is limited to in-frame clones, with some not included. This sample has some 200,000 clones, with approximately 82% found just once. Specimen: PBMCs. All receptors derive from a man between 18 and 29 years old in good health and CMV-seronegative.

CDR3 DNA sequence: TGTGCCAGCAGCAACCTACAGGGGAAGGGTCAGCCCCAGCATTTT. Amino acids: CASSNLQGKGQPQHF. The chain couples TRBV5-8 to TRBJ1-5, with 7 bases aligning to TRBD1. V was clipped by 4 bases and J by 6 bases; unmatched bases: 10. Germline V gene sequence: CDR1 SGHTS, CDR2 YDEGEE. The CDR3 is 15 amino acids.

This chain connects TRBV4-1 to TRBJ2-1; 14 bases fit TRBD2. V shed 1 base, J shed 8 bases, and the junction held 10 bases outside the gene matches. This CDR3 spans 18 amino acids. Germline V gives CDR1 MGHRA, CDR2 YSYEKL. CDR3 protein: CASSQVPGTSGSPYEQFF. In DNA, the CDR3 is TGCGCCAGCAGCCAAGTACCCGGGACTAGCGGGAGTCCGTATGAGCAGTTCTTC.